Given below is one TCR beta chain in context. The antigen this receptor binds is unknown. The library came from the immunoSEQ multiplex PCR assay. A mixture of 60 forward primers for TCR Vbeta segments and 13 reverse primers for TCR Jbeta segments was used in the multiplex PCR. The CDR3 region of rearranged TCR beta genes was amplified from genomic DNA with a multiplex PCR assay. On the Illumina HiSeq System, the amplified TCR beta libraries were sequenced as 87-base-pair reads. The original methods were these. In a later analysis, tens of millions of unique TCR beta chains were counted across the 650 to 700 repertoires, and about 9.9 million of these chains were shared by at least two donors. A nearest-neighbor algorithm error-corrected the raw reads and collapsed the reads into unique sequences, merging closely related sequences to remove PCR and sequencing errors. CDR3 sequences were aligned to IMGT reference sequences to assign V, D and J gene segments. For a sequence to be retained, a match of at least six nucleotides was required to both a V gene segment and a J gene segment. Rearrangements were called productive when the CDR3 lacked stop codons and stayed in frame with V and J; all others were non-productive. Following IMGT convention, CDR3 was defined as the stretch from the second conserved V-encoded cysteine to the conserved J-encoded phenylalanine. The earlier analysis of roughly 590 of the donors excluded sequences that lacked an unambiguous match to a single V gene segment. An earlier analysis of about 590 of the donors classified V segments as functional when productive rearrangements were above 56.7% and as segregating when the standard deviation between donors was above 5%. A statistical classification framework was built for diagnosing cytomegalovirus status from the catalog of TCR beta chain sequences. V and J gene assignment, in a later analysis, came from comparing TCR nucleotide sequences with IMGT/GENE-DB human TR gene sequences. The TCRdist pipeline was used in a later analysis to assign CDR3 sequences and most-parsimonious VDJ recombination scenarios. A later analysis defined each TCR beta chain by its CDR3 amino acid sequence plus V-gene family, and excluded reads lacking a unique V-gene family. As a way to deal with suspected cross-contamination and a sequencing artifact, a later analysis dropped nearly 600 nucleotide sequences that were highly shared and had low generation probability. In a later analysis, a clonal expansion index was calculated for each public chain from normalized within-repertoire ranks of inferred template counts. A later analysis computed generation probabilities with a VDJ recombination model fitted to out-of-frame rearrangements, and checked the results against IGoR. Hypergeometric tests were used in a later analysis to score TCR-TCR, TCR-HLA and TCR-CMV co-occurrence, with a repertoire-size bias correction applied to the TCR pairs. In a later analysis, false discovery rates were estimated by permuting HLA or CMV assignments 20 times. A later analysis grouped co-occurring TCRs with DBSCAN, adding TCRdist sequence similarity when clustering within HLA-allele-positive subsets. For co-occurrence clustering, repertoires with fewer than 30,000 or more than 120,000 public chains were excluded, along with several repertoires with anomalous nucleotide sharing. TCRdb limited this immuneACCESS table to in-frame rearrangements with V and J called. A share of clones is missing; checked studies link under half to unresolved V genes, and the rest is unexplained. V and J calls and clone size are those listed in that table; D and trimming were worked out from the DNA. The sample's table lists a count of around 130,000 clones. Of the sample, just under 2% falls within the top ten clones.

In total, approximately 610 healthy bone marrow donors made up the cohort. At the time of sampling, all cohort members were nominally healthy, though unrecorded immune exposures were likely present. The donor tested CMV seronegative, placing the donor among the 350 to 400 seronegative members of the cohort. A peripheral blood sample was provided by each donor, and peripheral blood mononuclear cells were used for TCR beta sequencing. The Qiagen DNeasy Blood Extraction Kit was used to extract genomic DNA from the blood cell samples. The CDR3 starts with the cysteine, ends with the phenylalanine, and has 15 residues. Only the CDR3 portion is preserved as DNA: 45 bases, with reading frame beginning at the first base. The germline V gene (reference sequence) gives CDR1 as GTSNPN and CDR2 as SVGIG. V ends up 4 bases short and J 6 bases short, with an unmatched junction base count of 10. The sample originates from a study of cytomegalovirus exposure and HLA in healthy donors (TCRdb year 2017). About the study as a whole: An earlier analysis of around 600 of the donors reported 276 Gb of sequence data and 117 million unique TCR beta sequences from about 180 million T cells. To study patterns of TCR occurrence, a later analysis re-analyzed previously published TCR beta repertoires from under 750 donors and added high-resolution HLA genotyping. HLA typing included class I and class II loci at four-digit resolution. Of the roughly 400 genotyped donors, over 80% were placed in the genetic ancestry cluster associated with self-reported Caucasian donors. The T cell repertoires of 670 or so subjects were profiled by immunosequencing and related to cytomegalovirus serostatus. The study aimed to test whether cataloging public T cell receptors could reveal signatures of past pathogen exposure. Donor age, sex, ethnicity and CMV serostatus were compiled together with the repertoire data. Several DR-DQ haplotypes were handled as single units for association and clustering because linkage in the cohort was strong. Besides the first cohort of 500 to 700 subjects, a separate validation cohort made up of over 95 different subjects was used. In the later analysis, no new phenotypic data were used to find candidate immune exposures; instead, reliance was placed on TCR beta sequences and their occurrence across donors. An earlier analysis of 587 of the donors used high-throughput TCR beta sequencing to judge whether each TCR beta V gene segment behaved as functional or pseudogenic. All discovery cohort repertoires had been generated on a single sequencing platform. High-throughput TCR immunosequencing, statistical association of individual TCRs with disease status, and machine learning were combined to predict cytomegalovirus infection status. Among about 370 genotyped donors of the cohort, an average of about 240,000 unique TCR beta nucleotide sequences was sequenced per donor, of which about 18% were non-productive. Approximately 300 gigabases of sequencing data and tens of millions of unique TCR sequences made up an early release that covered roughly 670 HLA-typed donors. The number of typed donors differed by locus: about 620-630 for A, B, C, DRB1 and DQB1; 522 for DQA1; approximately 610 for DPA1; and around 450 for DPB1. A later genetic analysis took genome-wide SNP genotypes for about three fifths of the roughly 670 donors and used that subset as a discovery cohort. Overall study outcomes, separate from this receptor: The cohort was sequenced for TCR beta chains only, and without alpha or paired-chain data the features that could be detected were limited. Strong co-occurrence of HLA alleles, especially DR and DQ, made assigning TCR associations to individual alleles difficult. In a later analysis, HLA-associated TCR beta chains were found to be more clonally expanded and to have lower generation probabilities than equally common non-associated chains. A further reported finding was that TCR beta sequences accurately predicted the HLA-A and HLA-B alleles for most subjects in the first cohort. The authors suggested that the approach could potentially be generalized to other disease states and immunological phenotypes. Because the 87-base-pair reads could not distinguish some IMGT-functional V segments, including TRBV6-2 and TRBV6-3, those segments were excluded. A cluster of highly shared sequence variants was judged likely to be a technical artifact of the sequencing pipeline. Three of the identified cytomegalovirus-associated TCR beta chains were confirmed in vitro to be specific for cytomegalovirus antigens. Linkage disequilibrium might explain the correlated functional status among segregating V segments, but an unknown experimental factor could not be excluded. The classifier was reported to diagnose cytomegalovirus status with high specificity and sensitivity in both the original cohort and the validation cohort. Most CMV-associated TCR beta chains appeared to be HLA-restricted in a later analysis, and the HLA associations seemed to be driven largely by CMV exposure. A total of 150 or so TCR beta chains were listed by the study as associated with cytomegalovirus. In an earlier analysis of around 500 of the donors, most TCR beta V segments appeared in productive rearrangements about 87% or about 30% of the time, broadly matching IMGT annotations. CMV serostatus was the only immune exposure information available for the cohort. According to a later analysis, TCR association rates differed among HLA loci, with DRB1 alleles showing the most associated TCRs and HLA-C alleles showing the fewest. About 15 rarely observed V segments, including chromosome 9 orphons, were excluded from the earlier analysis of approximately 600 of the donors because counts were too low. V-gene and J-gene trimming of TCR beta chains was associated with a missense DCLRE1C variant in a later genetic analysis, and the association was replicated in an independent cohort. While some public TCRs were present in many individuals, most TCR sequences turned up only very rarely across donors. Sequencing depth was assumed to be roughly uniform across donors in the presence/absence analyses, though that assumption may not hold. Several of the top co-occurrence clusters appeared to be linked to parvovirus B19, influenza, CMV and Epstein-Barr virus, according to a later analysis. A later genetic analysis reported fewer N-insertions in productive TCRs among donors in an Asian-associated ancestry cluster than the roughly 620-donor mean. Because HLA typing was missing for some donors at each locus, association tests included only the typed subset. At a false discovery rate of 0.05, a later analysis linked 15,000 to 20,000 TCR beta sequences to specific HLA alleles.

The rearrangement combines TRBV30 with TRBJ2-1; TRBD2 agrees with 9 junctional bases. Sample: PBMCs. This clonotype originated in a woman in her sixties or seventies in good health and CMV-seronegative. The nucleotide sequence reads as follows: TGTGCCTGGACCGCCGGACTAGCGACGGGCAATGAGCAGTTCTTC. Translation gives CAWTAGLATGNEQFF.